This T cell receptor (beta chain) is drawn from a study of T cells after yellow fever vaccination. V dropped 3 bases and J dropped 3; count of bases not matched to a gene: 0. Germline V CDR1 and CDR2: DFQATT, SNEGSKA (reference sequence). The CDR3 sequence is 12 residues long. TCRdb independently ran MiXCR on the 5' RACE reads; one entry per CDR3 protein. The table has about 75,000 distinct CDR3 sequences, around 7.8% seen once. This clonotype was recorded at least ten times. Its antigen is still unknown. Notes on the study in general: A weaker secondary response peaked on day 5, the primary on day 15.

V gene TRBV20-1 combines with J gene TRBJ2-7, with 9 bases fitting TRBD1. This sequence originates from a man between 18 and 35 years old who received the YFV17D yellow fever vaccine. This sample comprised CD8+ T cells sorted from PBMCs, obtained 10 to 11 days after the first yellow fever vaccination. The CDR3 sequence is CSARDRGYEQYF. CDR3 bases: TGCAGTGCTAGGGACAGGGGCTACGAGCAGTACTTC.